Listed below are T cell receptor beta chains from one sample, sequenced in a study of beta chain features in type 1 diabetes. Generated by immunoSEQ multiplex PCR, the TCRdb table keeps only in-frame clones and is missing some. Altogether some 52,000 clones are present, less than 55% being singletons, with the ten largest covering roughly 1.4%. Sequencing was performed on Tregs from blood. The receptors originated from a man younger than 40 with type 1 diabetes. Each CDR3 is given with its conserved first and last residue. Fields, in order: clone size, D gene, J gene, V gene, CDR3 DNA, CDR3 protein. The D gene is left open where the match is weak. Expanded clones get a size class; other rows say once, few or many, or leave the size out.

few | - | TRBJ1-2 | TRBV2 | TGTGCCAGCTGGGGGCAGTTTTCTAATGGCTACACCTTC | CASWGQFSNGYTF
- | - | TRBJ1-1 | TRBV5-6 | TGTGCCAGCAGCTTGTGGCGCCAGGTGAGGGACACTGAAGCTTTCTTT | CASSLWRQVRDTEAFF
- | - | TRBJ2-5 | TRBV6-1 | TGTGCCAGCACCCGAAGACAGTACGAGACCCAGTACTTC | CASTRRQYETQYF
- | - | TRBJ1-1 | TRBV27 | TGTGCCAGCAGTTCTCCACAGGGTAGGGCTTTCTTT | CASSSPQGRAFF
- | - | TRBJ2-1 | TRBV5-6 | TGTGCCAGCCATCGTTACGCAGGGGGGAACAATGAGCAGTTCTTC | CASHRYAGGNNEQFF
- | - | TRBJ1-2 | TRBV7-9 | TGTGCCAGCAGCCGTGACAGTTATGGCTACACCTTC | CASSRDSYGYTF
- | - | TRBJ1-2 | TRBV27 | TGTGCCAGCAGCGAGCGGACCATGGTGGATGGCTACACCTTC | CASSERTMVDGYTF
- | - | TRBJ2-1 | TRBV9 | TGTGCCAGCAGCCCTAGGCCTAGCAGTGAGCAGTTCTTC | CASSPRPSSEQFF
- | TRBD2 | TRBJ2-1 | TRBV14 | TGTGCCAGCAGCCCCTGGACTAGCGGGAGCTCCTACAATGAGCAGTTCTTC | CASSPWTSGSSYNEQFF
few | - | TRBJ1-3 | TRBV4-2 | TGTGCCAGCAGCCAAGATGTAGACACCATATATTTT | CASSQDVDTIYF
few | TRBD1 | TRBJ1-2 | TRBV11-2 | TGTGCCAGCAGCCTAGAAGGGGGCAGGCTTAACTATGGCTACACCTTC | CASSLEGGRLNYGYTF
- | TRBD1 | TRBJ1-4 | TRBV7-8 | TGTGCCAGCAGCGCCGGACAGGGCCCAGAAAAACTGTTTTTT | CASSAGQGPEKLFF
few | TRBD2 | TRBJ2-5 | TRBV5-1 | TGCGCCAGCAGCCTAAGCGGGAGGCCAGAGACCCAGTACTTC | CASSLSGRPETQYF
- | TRBD2 | TRBJ2-1 | TRBV5-1 | TGCGCCAGCAGCCCCAACGGACTAGCGGGAGGCAATGAGCAGTTCTTC | CASSPNGLAGGNEQFF
once | TRBD2 | TRBJ2-1 | TRBV6-1 | TGTGCCAGCAGTCAAGCGGGAGGGCCTGAGAATGAGCAGTTCTTC | CASSQAGGPENEQFF
- | TRBD2 | TRBJ2-2 | TRBV27 | TGTGCCAGCAGTTGGTCCCGGAAGCGTACGCGGGAGTCCGGGGAGCTGTTTTTT | CASSWSRKRTRESGELFF
few | - | TRBJ2-5 | TRBV5-1 | TGCGCCAGCACCCTCGACCAAGAGACCCAGTACTTC | CASTLDQETQYF
once | - | TRBJ1-3 | TRBV27 | TGTGCCAGCAGTCCGCAGGGTTTCTCTGGAAACACCATATATTTT | CASSPQGFSGNTIYF
few | TRBD2 | TRBJ2-5 | TRBV4-2 | TGTGCCAGCAGCCAAGATAGCGGGAGATCGAAAGAGACCCAGTACTTC | CASSQDSGRSKETQYF
- | - | TRBJ2-1 | TRBV7-3 | TGTGCCAGCAGCTCGGGCCCGGAGGCCCACAATGAGCAGTTCTTC | CASSSGPEAHNEQFF
- | - | TRBJ2-7 | TRBV7-2 | TGTGCCAGCAGCTTAGGGGGGGTTACCCTCTACGAGCAGTACTTC | CASSLGGVTLYEQYF
few | TRBD1 | TRBJ2-1 | TRBV29-1 | TGCAGCGTTGATGCGGGACAGGGGGCAATTGAGCAGTTCTTC | CSVDAGQGAIEQFF
- | - | TRBJ1-1 | TRBV27 | TGTGCCAGCAGTTTAGTCTCTGGGGGGTTCGGCACTGAAGCTTTCTTT | CASSLVSGGFGTEAFF
few | TRBD1 | TRBJ2-1 | TRBV7-2 | TGTGCCAGCAGCCGACAGGGTGAGCAGTTCTTC | CASSRQGEQFF
- | - | TRBJ2-7 | TRBV27 | TGTGCCAGCAGTTTATTCGAGGGTCGCTCCTACGAGCAGTACTTC | CASSLFEGRSYEQYF
- | - | TRBJ2-2 | TRBV5-8 | TGTGCCAGCAGCTTGGCCAGGGGCACTACGAACACCGGGGAGCTGTTTTTT | CASSLARGTTNTGELFF
- | TRBD2 | TRBJ2-1 | TRBV19 | TGTGCCAGTAGTATGGGTCTGAGTCTAGCGGGAGAGATTGAGCAGTTCTTC | CASSMGLSLAGEIEQFF
- | - | TRBJ1-2 | TRBV11-2 | TGTGCCAGCAGCTCGAGAAGGCGGGGTAGGGTCTATGGCTACACCTTC | CASSSRRRGRVYGYTF
few | TRBD2 | TRBJ2-1 | TRBV4-3 | TGCGCCAGCAGCTCCCATCCTCGAGGGCTGACTAGCGGAGGCGTCAATGAGCAGTTCTTC | CASSSHPRGLTSGGVNEQFF
- | TRBD1 | TRBJ1-1 | TRBV28 | TGTGCCAGCAGTTTTGATAGGGGGCTTGTGGCTTTCTTT | CASSFDRGLVAFF
- | TRBD2 | TRBJ2-5 | TRBV5-1 | TGCGCCAGCAGCCAGGGACTAGCGGGAGTAGAGACCCAGTACTTC | CASSQGLAGVETQYF
- | - | TRBJ1-5 | TRBV18 | TGTGCCAGCTCATCTCCACAGGGAGTGGAGCCCCAGCATTTT | CASSSPQGVEPQHF
few | - | TRBJ1-5 | TRBV2 | TGTGCCAGCAGTGAAAATCAGGGTTCTCAGCCCCAGCATTTT | CASSENQGSQPQHF
- | TRBD2 | TRBJ2-1 | TRBV23-1 | TGCGCCAGCAGTCAAATCGGGACTATTAATGAGCAGTTCTTC | CASSQIGTINEQFF
- | TRBD2 | TRBJ2-1 | TRBV29-1 | TGCAGCGTCCCAGCAGCGGGGATGGGCTTAGGGCAGTTCTTC | CSVPAAGMGLGQFF
- | - | TRBJ1-1 | TRBV6-6 | TGTGCCAGCAATAGGGGAAACACTGAAGCTTTCTTT | CASNRGNTEAFF
- | - | TRBJ2-1 | TRBV2 | TGTGCCAGCAATCTGGACAGGGAGAAGACTAGCGGATACAATGAGCAGTTCTTC | CASNLDREKTSGYNEQFF
few | - | TRBJ2-6 | TRBV5-5 | TGTGCCAGCAGCTTGGGACTTACTGGGGCCAACGTCCTGACTTTC | CASSLGLTGANVLTF
- | TRBD2 | TRBJ2-3 | TRBV5-1 | TGCGCCATCCCAAGACTAGCGGGAGTGGCAGATACGCAGTATTTT | CAIPRLAGVADTQYF
- | - | TRBJ2-7 | TRBV28 | TGTGCCAGCAGTTTATTGGAGACAGGACACTACGAGCAGTACTTC | CASSLLETGHYEQYF
- | TRBD1 | TRBJ1-2 | TRBV30 | TGTGCCTGGATGCGACAGGGTGAGAACTATGGCTACACCTTC | CAWMRQGENYGYTF
- | - | TRBJ2-7 | TRBV14 | TGTGCCAGCAGCCACGACCGAGCGAGCTCCTACGAGCAGTACTTC | CASSHDRASSYEQYF
few | TRBD1 | TRBJ2-7 | TRBV5-1 | TGCGCCAGCAAGGCCACAGGGGGCACCGAGCAGTACTTC | CASKATGGTEQYF